This T cell receptor beta chain was sequenced in a study of blood T cell repertoires in COVID-19. Study-level information: Sites across the United States, Italy and Spain contributed samples from acute and convalescent COVID-19. From T cells, B-cell-depleted T cells, or PBMCs came the material, which was cDNA or gDNA.

In the original workflow: From reference gene primer amplification, estimates of nucleated cell counts were derived. Some clones are missing from TCRdb's copy, which holds only in-frame ones; the method was immunoSEQ multiplex PCR. V and J calls and clone size are as listed in that table; D and trimming were resolved from the DNA. The table has 75,000 to 100,000 clones, 70% to 90% seen once; the top ten hold around 4.5%. The ends were cut back, 7 bases at V and 1 base at J, with 8 bases in the middle. The CDR3 runs to 13 residues. The TCR comes from a man between 65 and 85 years old with acute or convalescent COVID-19. Material: peripheral blood. The chain joins TRBV12-3 or TRBV12-4 to TRBJ2-1; D is unclear. In DNA, the CDR3 is TGTGCCAGCACGAGGCAGTCCTACAATGAGCAGTTCTTC. It yields the protein CASTRQSYNEQFF.